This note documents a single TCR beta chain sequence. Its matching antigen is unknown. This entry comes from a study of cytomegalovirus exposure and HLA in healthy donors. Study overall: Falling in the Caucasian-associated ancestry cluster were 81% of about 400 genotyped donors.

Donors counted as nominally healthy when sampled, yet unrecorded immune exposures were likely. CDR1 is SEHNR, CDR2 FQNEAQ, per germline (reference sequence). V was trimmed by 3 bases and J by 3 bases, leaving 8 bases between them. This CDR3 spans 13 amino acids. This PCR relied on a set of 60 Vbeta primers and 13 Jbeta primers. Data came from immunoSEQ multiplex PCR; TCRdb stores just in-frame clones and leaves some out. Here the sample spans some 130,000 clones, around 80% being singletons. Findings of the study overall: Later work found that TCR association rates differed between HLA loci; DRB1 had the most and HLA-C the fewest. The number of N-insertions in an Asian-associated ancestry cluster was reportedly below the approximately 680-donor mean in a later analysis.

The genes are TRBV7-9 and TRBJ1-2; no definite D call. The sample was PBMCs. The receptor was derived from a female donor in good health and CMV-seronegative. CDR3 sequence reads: CASSFRQDYGYTF. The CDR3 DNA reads TGTGCCAGCAGCTTCCGACAAGACTATGGCTACACCTTC.